The 16 T cell receptor beta chains reported below all come from one sample, sequenced in a study of T-cell memory formation after mild COVID-19. TCRdb re-analysed the 5' RACE reads in MiXCR, keeping a single row per CDR3 protein. The sample comprises about 270,000 distinct CDR3 sequences, 16% of which are singletons, and approximately 25% rests with the top ten. Sequenced sample: PBMCs or a T cell subset sorted from them (not recorded which). These TCRs come from a man aged 18 to 30 who had mild COVID-19 (a few samples of this study predate the infection). Cell type and time point are not known.

This clonotype was observed a few times. The J gene is TRBJ1-1, the V gene TRBV7-2, with a tentative D call TRBD1 (5 bases). The CDR3 consists of 14 residues. The V gene's germline CDR1 is SGHTA and CDR2 FQGNSA. Trimming left V 1 base short and J 3 bases short, with 9 bases between. The CDR3 reads CASSLEGMDTEAFF. For the CDR3, the DNA is TGTGCCAGCAGCTTAGAGGGGATGGACACTGAAGCTTTCTTT.

The V gene is TRBV14, the J gene TRBJ2-5; possibly TRBD2 for D (7 bases). The CDR3 covers 15 residues. CDR1 is SGHDN and CDR2 is FVKESK in the germline V gene. Trimming cost V 4 bases and J 5 bases, with 17 bases left between them. The CDR3 sequence: CASSPLERGAETQYF. The CDR3 DNA sequence: TGTGCCAGCAGCCCCCTCGAACGGGGGGCGGAGACCCAGTACTTC.

This clonotype has only a few counts. The gene calls are TRBV7-8 and TRBJ1-3, with 8 bases that match TRBD1. This CDR3 spans 15 amino acids. Germline V gene sequence: CDR1 SGHVS, CDR2 FQNEAQ. Germline trimming cut 4 bases from V and 7 bases from J; bases unmatched to any gene: 9. The CDR3 spells CASSSGQGRGNTIYF. The CDR3 nucleotides are TGTGCCAGCAGCTCAGGACAGGGCCGAGGGAACACCATATATTTT.

V gene TRBV6-1 combines with J gene TRBJ2-7, with TRBD1 identical over 7 bases. Per the germline V gene, CDR1 is MNHNS and CDR2 is SASEGT. This CDR3 contains 14 residues. With 4 bases clipped from V and 6 bases from J, the junction kept 9 bases outside the gene matches. The DNA for the CDR3 is TGTGCCAGCAGTGGGGCCGGGACAGTGACCGAGCAGTACTTC. Protein product: CASSGAGTVTEQYF.

This clonotype was detected a few times. This sequence joins TRBV20-1 and TRBJ2-5; a weak D match, TRBD1 (5 bases). V was cut by 0 bases and J by 4 bases, with 15 bases left in between. Germline V gene sequence: CDR1 DFQATT, CDR2 SNEGSKA (reference sequence). CDR3 length: 15 amino acids. The CDR3 DNA is TGCAGTGCTAGAGACCCGAACAGGCCATCAGAGACCCAGTACTTC. Translated, it gives CSARDPNRPSETQYF.

V gene TRBV4-1 combines with J gene TRBJ2-6; 7 nucleotides agree with TRBD1. The length of the CDR3 is 19 residues. Germline V gene data show CDR1 as MGHRA and CDR2 as YSYEKL. Trimming at V came to 1 base and at J to 2 bases, leaving 11 bases not matched to a gene. CDR3 sequence reads: CASSQAPTGSLAGANVLTF. In nucleotides, the CDR3 is TGCGCCAGCAGCCAAGCCCCGACAGGGTCTTTAGCTGGGGCCAACGTCCTGACTTTC.

This clonotype was recorded a few times. The chain is built from TRBV5-1 and TRBJ2-2; 9 nucleotides match TRBD1. CDR3 length equals 17 residues. The V gene end was trimmed by 4 bases and the J gene end by 2 bases; junction bases not matched to a gene: 9. CDR1 and CDR2 from the germline V gene are SGHRS and YFSETQ. CDR3 residues: CASSMKPGQGNTGELFF. The CDR3 bases are TGCGCCAGCAGCATGAAACCGGGACAGGGCAACACCGGGGAGCTGTTTTTT.

The V and J genes are TRBV20-1 and TRBJ1-6; D uncertain. The CDR3 contains 13 residues. V was trimmed by 2 bases and J by 7 bases, leaving 9 bases between them. Germline V gene sequence: CDR1 DFQATT, CDR2 SNEGSKA (reference sequence). For the CDR3, the DNA is TGCAGTGCTAGAAATATGGGGAATTCACCCCTCCACTTT. This translates into CSARNMGNSPLHF.

This clonotype was found a few times. The chain is built from TRBV5-6 and TRBJ2-3; 10 nucleotides agree with TRBD2. CDR1 is SGHDT and CDR2 is YYEEEE in the germline V gene. J lost 3 bases, V lost 3 bases, and 7 bases had no gene match. This CDR3 spans 16 amino acids. Here the CDR3 DNA reads TGTGCCAGCAGCTGGGCTACTAGCGGGGCGACAGATACGCAGTATTTT. This encodes CASSWATSGATDTQYF.

A remark on this clonotype: At one boundary the junction diverges from the germline segment, which might be a read error. V is TRBV6-4 and J is TRBJ1-6, with no clear D. CDR3 length equals 13 residues. Germline loops: CDR1 MRHNA, CDR2 SNTAGT. The CDR3 DNA follows: TGTACCAGCAGCGATCAACAGAATTCACCCCTCCACTTT. Translation gives CTSSDQQNSPLHF.

V usage is TRBV20-1 and J usage is TRBJ1-5; D is undetermined. CDR3 size: 15 residues. Trimming shortened V by 0 bases and J by 2 bases, and 11 bases separated the two germline ends. CDR1 and CDR2 from the germline V gene are DFQATT and SNEGSKA (reference sequence). CDR3: CSAREGSIGNQPQHF. CDR3 nucleotides: TGCAGTGCTAGAGAGGGGAGCATAGGCAATCAGCCCCAGCATTTT.

The chain joins TRBV9 to TRBJ2-5; TRBD2 aligns across 9 bases. Per germline, CDR1 SGDLS and CDR2 YYNGEE. The CDR3 spans 15 residues. After removal of 0 bases from V and 3 bases from J, the junction contained 3 bases not matched to a gene. The CDR3: CASSVGPSGEETQYF. The CDR3, as DNA: TGTGCCAGCAGCGTAGGGCCTAGCGGGGAAGAGACCCAGTACTTC.

This rearrangement joins TRBV6-2 or TRBV6-3 to TRBJ2-7, with 8 bases fitting TRBD2. V was pared by 7 bases and J by 5 bases, with 10 bases of the junction left unmatched. Germline lookup yields CDR1 MNHEY and CDR2 SVGEGT. The CDR3 is made up of 14 amino acids. This CDR3 reads CASTNAGGPNEQYF. The CDR3 nucleotides are TGTGCCAGCACCAACGCGGGGGGCCCGAACGAGCAGTACTTC.

The chain carries TRBV29-1 and TRBJ2-5, with 12 bases that match TRBD2. The CDR3 has 14 residues. V lost 4 bases and J lost 0; bases outside the gene matches: 0. From germline, CDR1 is SQVTM and CDR2 ANQGSEA. CDR3 DNA: TGCAGCGTTGGGACTAGCGGGGACCAAGAGACCCAGTACTTC. Translated: CSVGTSGDQETQYF.

The J gene is TRBJ1-1, the V gene TRBV20-1; no clear D. Germline CDR1 and CDR2: DFQATT and SNEGSKA (reference sequence). The CDR3 runs to 14 residues. Trimming shortened V by 6 bases and J by 0 bases, and 14 bases separated the two germline ends. The CDR3 nucleotides read TGCAGTGCCACCCGTCGGGGTATGAACACTGAAGCTTTCTTT. Protein sequence: CSATRRGMNTEAFF.

This clonotype was counted at least ten times. The rearrangement uses TRBV7-9 and TRBJ2-7; no definite D call. From germline, CDR1 is SEHNR and CDR2 FQNEAQ (reference sequence). The ends were cut back, 4 bases at V and 2 bases at J, with 21 bases in the middle. The CDR3 extends over 17 amino acids. The CDR3 loop is CASSSRVGVGRPYEQYF. The CDR3 region has the DNA TGTGCCAGCAGCTCAAGGGTTGGAGTGGGCAGACCCTACGAGCAGTACTTC. The variable domain in full, with the rest retrieved from reference TRBV7-9 and TRBJ2-7, is DTGVSQNPRHKITKRGQNVTFRCDPISEHNRLYWYRQTLGQGPEFLTYFQNEAQLEKSRLLSDRFSAERPKGSFSTLEIQRTEQGDSAMYLCASSSRVGVGRPYEQYFGPGTRLTVT.